These 13 T cell receptor beta chains came from one sample sequenced in a study of blood T cell repertoires in COVID-19. Clones were read by immunoSEQ multiplex PCR, and TCRdb kept only the in-frame ones, dropping some. The repertoire holds over 120,000 clones, 80% to 90% seen once, with about 10% in the top ten. Sequenced: PBMCs or T cells enriched from blood (not recorded which). These receptors all stem from a man aged 55 to 69 who had recovered from COVID-19.

The chain is built from TRBV5-1 and TRBJ2-7; 8 positions match TRBD1. Germline loops: CDR1 SGHRS, CDR2 YFSETQ. V trimming: 4 bases; J trimming: 4 bases; junction bases outside the gene matches: 10. CDR3 length equals 15 residues. The DNA for the CDR3 is TGCGCCAGCAGCCTAGCTGGGACAGGTCTGTACGAGCAGTACTTC. Amino acids: CASSLAGTGLYEQYF.

The rearrangement joins TRBV5-1 to TRBJ1-1, with D tentatively TRBD1 (5 bases). The germline gives CDR1 SGHRS, CDR2 YFSETQ. CDR3 length: 14 amino acids. The V gene lost 0 bases and the J gene lost 5 bases, with 11 bases spanning the gap. In DNA form, the CDR3 reads TGCGCCAGCAGCTTGGATTTCGGGGGAACTGAAGCTTTCTTT. Amino acids: CASSLDFGGTEAFF.

The J gene is TRBJ1-4, the V gene TRBV5-1; D possibly corresponds to TRBD1 (5 bases). Per the germline V gene, CDR1 is SGHRS and CDR2 is YFSETQ. The CDR3 is 15 amino acids. Between the trimmed V and J ends, which lost 4 bases and 7 bases, there was a span of 17 bases. The CDR3 here is CASSNPPGGGEKLFF. CDR3 nucleotide sequence: TGCGCCAGCAGCAATCCCCCGGGGGGAGGTGAAAAACTGTTTTTT.

The chain employs TRBV5-5 and TRBJ2-1, with TRBD1 matching 7 bases. Trimming cost V 2 bases and J 10 bases; bases outside gene matches: 12. The germline V gene encodes CDR1 SGHKS and CDR2 YYEKEE (reference sequence). The CDR3 totals 15 residues. CDR3 amino acids: CASSFGDSPRPEQFF. The CDR3 DNA reads as TGTGCCAGCAGCTTCGGGGACAGCCCCCGACCCGAGCAGTTCTTC.

The chain recombines TRBV5-1 with TRBJ1-2; weak D call: TRBD1 (5 bases). V gave up 4 bases and J gave up 2 bases, with 21 bases separating them. Germline CDR1 SGHRS, CDR2 YFSETQ. The CDR3 extends over 17 amino acids. The CDR3: CASSPGVGRGVNYGYTF. The CDR3 nucleotides read TGCGCCAGCAGCCCGGGCGTGGGGCGCGGGGTAAACTATGGCTACACCTTC. Looking up the rest from reference TRBV5-1 and TRBJ1-2 gives the full variable domain: KAGVTQTPRYLIKTRGQQVTLSCSPISGHRSVSWYQQTPGQGLQFLFEYFSETQRNKGNFPGRFSGRQFSNSRSEMNVSTLELGDSALYLCASSPGVGRGVNYGYTFGSGTRLTVV.

The genes are TRBV6-5 and TRBJ1-2; 7 nucleotides agree with TRBD1. CDR3 size: 13 residues. V lost 7 bases, J lost 2 bases, and 4 bases stayed unmatched. Germline V gene sequence: CDR1 MNHEY, CDR2 SVGAGI. DNA for the CDR3: TGTGCCAGCACCGAACAGGGGAACTATGGCTACACCTTC. Protein: CASTEQGNYGYTF.

This rearrangement joins TRBV5-4 to TRBJ2-5; 10 bases match TRBD1. CDR1 and CDR2 from the germline V gene are SGHNT and YYREEE (reference sequence). The CDR3 covers 15 residues. Losses at the gene ends were 6 bases for V and 2 bases for J; bases not matched to a gene: 7. This chain's CDR3 is CASKNGDRGQETQYF. The CDR3 DNA follows: TGTGCCAGCAAAAACGGGGACAGGGGACAAGAGACCCAGTACTTC.

The chain combines TRBV24-1 with TRBJ2-2; TRBD1 might be the D (6 bases). The CDR3 is made up of 16 amino acids. Deletions cut 6 bases from V and 5 bases from J, with 18 bases between. The germline gives CDR1 KGHDR, CDR2 SFDVKD. The CDR3: CATSSSRQGITGELFF. The CDR3 nucleotides read TGTGCCACCAGTTCCAGTAGGCAGGGGATAACCGGGGAGCTGTTTTTT.

The chain employs TRBV27 and TRBJ1-5; 7 nucleotides align to TRBD1. This CDR3 region has 16 residues. Germline loops: CDR1 MNHEY, CDR2 SMNVEV (reference sequence). The V and J ends lost 3 bases and 3 bases, in that order; junction bases with no gene match: 8. The CDR3 loop is CASSFQWTGSNQPQHF. The CDR3 coding sequence is TGTGCCAGCAGTTTCCAATGGACAGGTTCCAATCAGCCCCAGCATTTT.

This clone was counted a single time. The chain links TRBV5-4 to TRBJ1-2, with TRBD1 identical over 8 bases. Germline V CDR1 and CDR2: SGHNT, YYREEE (reference sequence). V gave up 0 bases and J gave up 4 bases; unmatched junction bases: 11. This CDR3 contains 17 residues. CDR3 in amino acids: CASSLGQGAYGVYGYTF. The CDR3 nucleotides are TGTGCCAGCAGCTTGGGGCAGGGGGCTTATGGGGTCTATGGCTACACCTTC.

The sample holds many counts of this clone. The DNA of the CDR3 is TGTGCCTGGTCCCGTGCCGCTCTAGCCTACGAGCAGTACTTC. Residues: CAWSRAALAYEQYF. The V call is TRBV30, the J call TRBJ2-7; D gene unclear. This CDR3 spans 14 amino acids. The V and J ends lost 5 bases and 2 bases respectively, with 16 bases between them. Germline CDR1 and CDR2: GTSNPN and SVGIG (reference sequence).

This sequence joins TRBV6-5 and TRBJ2-7; possible D gene TRBD1, 5 bases. The CDR3 totals 13 residues. The germline V gene has CDR1 MNHEY and CDR2 SVGAGI. With 10 bases removed from V and 0 bases from J, the gap between germline ends came to 13 bases. CDR3 region: CATSQGFSYEQYF. CDR3 sequence (DNA): TGTGCCACTTCTCAGGGATTCTCCTACGAGCAGTACTTC.

This clone appeared a single time. The chain has TRBV19 and TRBJ1-2; the D is unclear. V lost 5 bases and J 4 bases, leaving 8 bases between the germline ends. The CDR3 contains 12 residues. The germline V gene has CDR1 LNHDA and CDR2 SQIVND (reference sequence). The CDR3 DNA sequence: TGTGCCAGTAGTTTCGGAGGCTATGGCTACACCTTC. This encodes CASSFGGYGYTF.